This T cell receptor (beta chain) is drawn from a study of molecular identifiers for immune sequencing clone quantification. Overall study results and limits: The study reportedly detected spiked Jurkat TCR RNA from one cell among around 1 million naive cells. Identical TCR molecules sharing a barcode could underestimate highly expanded clone sizes.

With V trimmed by 8 bases and J by 2 bases, 15 bases remained unmatched. This CDR3 has 16 amino acids. CDR1 is SGHTA and CDR2 is FQGNSA in the germline V gene. Methods described previously, with TCR primers listed, were used for bulk TCR libraries. TCRdb passed the PCR reads through MiXCR, listing each CDR3 protein once. Altogether hundreds of thousands of distinct CDR3 sequences are present, 25% being singletons, with the ten largest covering approximately 0.75%. Of note for this clonotype: The antigen remains undetermined. A much more abundant neighbour one base away suggests this may be a read error.

The J gene is TRBJ2-7, the V gene TRBV7-2; 7 bases agree with TRBD2. This TCR derives from a human donor in good health. Some libraries in this study had Jurkat cell RNA spiked in. The sequenced material came from naive CD8+ T cells from blood, with Jurkat cell RNA spiked in. As to subset: FACS-sorted CD8+CD4-CCR7+CD45RA+ naive T cells. CDR3 coding DNA: TGTGCCAGCGGCCCTAGGTCGAAGCGGGAACCCTACGAGCAGTACTTC. Translating gives CASGPRSKREPYEQYF.